The 26 T cell receptor beta chains below all came from one sample that was sequenced in a study of T-cell reconstitution after alpha-beta-depleted transplantation in children. This sample's TCRbeta library carried unique molecular identifier barcodes. Using its own MiXCR run on the PCR reads, TCRdb lists one record per CDR3 protein. The sample holds about 1,000,000 distinct CDR3 sequences, roughly 29% seen once. Material: PBMCs, mostly from graft donor cells, obtained 360 days after TCRalphabeta/CD19-depleted stem cell transplant. These receptors were taken from a boy younger than two who had a stem cell transplant for SCID, so the T cells may come from the graft donor.

This clonotype was seen at least ten times. The rearrangement joins TRBV5-5 to TRBJ2-7; the D gene is possibly TRBD1 (5 bases). The ends were cut back, 4 bases at V and 3 bases at J, with 8 bases in the middle. Germline CDR1 reads SGHKS; CDR2 reads YYEKEE (reference sequence). CDR3 length: 12 amino acids. CDR3 coding DNA: TGTGCCAGCAGCCAGACAGACTACGAGCAGTACTTC. Encoded protein: CASSQTDYEQYF.

This chain links TRBV29-1 with TRBJ2-1, with TRBD2 identical over 7 bases. Germline V gene sequence: CDR1 SQVTM, CDR2 ANQGSEA. Unmatched junction bases numbered 7, after V lost 4 bases and J lost 4 bases. The CDR3 runs to 14 residues. The chain's CDR3 is CSVARGGGYNEQFF. DNA of the CDR3: TGCAGCGTTGCCCGCGGGGGAGGGTACAATGAGCAGTTCTTC.

The chain carries TRBV29-1 and TRBJ1-1, with TRBD1 matching over 8 bases. With V trimmed by 7 bases and J by 4 bases, 5 bases remained unmatched. This CDR3 has 12 amino acids. The germline V gene encodes CDR1 SQVTM and CDR2 ANQGSEA. CDR3 loop: CSARDRGTEAFF. The CDR3 bases are TGCAGCGCCCGAGACAGGGGCACTGAAGCTTTCTTT.

This clonotype was recorded at least ten times. The chain employs TRBV12-3 or TRBV12-4 and TRBJ1-6; D call uncertain. The CDR3 sequence is 15 residues long. Trimming removed 7 bases at V and 5 bases at J, with 15 bases between. This CDR3 is CASTLSTRDNSPLHF. The CDR3 bases are TGTGCCAGCACCTTATCCACTCGGGATAATTCACCCCTCCACTTT.

In this sample, this clonotype turned up a few times. This chain links TRBV7-8 with TRBJ1-4; the D gene is possibly TRBD1 (5 bases). V lost 6 bases to trimming and J lost 0 bases, with 8 bases between them. The germline CDR1 and CDR2 sequences are SGHVS and FQNEAQ. This CDR3 has 14 residues. As DNA, the CDR3 is TGTGCCAGCAGGGGGGGGGCAACTAATGAAAAACTGTTTTTT. It yields the protein CASRGGATNEKLFF.

This rearrangement joins TRBV15 to TRBJ2-3; D may match TRBD1 or TRBD2 (6 bases each). The germline V gene has CDR1 LNHNV and CDR2 YYDKDF (reference sequence). Trimming removed 3 bases at V and 5 bases at J, with 15 bases between. This CDR3 region has 15 residues. The CDR3 here is CATSSPGGRGDTQYF. As DNA, the CDR3 is TGTGCCACCAGCAGTCCTGGGGGGCGGGGAGATACGCAGTATTTT.

J is TRBJ1-5 and V is TRBV28, with D possibly TRBD1 on 5 matching bases. This CDR3 is built from 12 residues. CDR1 is MDHEN and CDR2 is SYDVKM in the germline V gene. V was clipped by 5 bases and J by 9 bases, with 11 bases between them. CDR3 coding DNA: TGTGCCAGCAGTGGGGGGGTGCGGCCCCAGCATTTT. Protein sequence: CASSGGVRPQHF.

Ten or more counts support this clonotype. An end of the junction does not agree with germline; a read error may underlie this. The chain uses TRBV12-3 or TRBV12-4 and TRBJ2-7; D is undetermined. CDR3 size: 12 residues. CDR3 nucleotide sequence: TGTGCCAGCAGCTTAGTATCCTACGAGCAGTACTTC. Translated: CASSLVSYEQYF.

The J gene is TRBJ2-7, the V gene TRBV10-2, with D perhaps assigned TRBD1 or TRBD2 (6 bases each). Germline CDR1 is WSHSY and CDR2 is SAAADI. The V and J ends lost 10 bases and 3 bases respectively, with 16 bases between them. The CDR3 contains 13 residues. The CDR3 region is CATLPGAGYEQYF. The CDR3 DNA follows: TGCGCCACCCTGCCGGGGGCAGGCTACGAGCAGTACTTC.

This clonotype was seen repeatedly, ten times or more. V gene TRBV9 combines with J gene TRBJ2-1, with D possibly being TRBD2 (5 bases). Trimming took 0 bases from V and 3 from J, leaving 13 bases between them. CDR1 and CDR2 (germline): SGDLS, YYNGEE. The CDR3 is made up of 16 amino acids. The CDR3 region is CASSVAHGENYNEQFF. The DNA for the CDR3 is TGTGCCAGCAGCGTAGCTCACGGGGAAAACTACAATGAGCAGTTCTTC.

Written as DNA, the CDR3 is TGTGCCAGCAGCCAAGATGGGGGGACGGCGAACACCGGGGAGCTGTTTTTT. It encodes CASSQDGGTANTGELFF. The gene calls are TRBV4-2 and TRBJ2-2, with D tentatively TRBD2 (6 bases). The V and J ends lost 0 bases and 0 bases respectively, with 11 bases between them. The CDR3 is made up of 17 amino acids. Germline V lookup: CDR1 LGHNA, CDR2 YNFKEQ.

This chain uses TRBV19 with TRBJ2-7; D is perhaps TRBD1 or TRBD2 (5 bases each). The V gene lost 5 bases and the J gene lost 3 bases, with 14 bases spanning the gap. The length of the CDR3 is 14 residues. Germline loops: CDR1 LNHDA, CDR2 SQIVND (reference sequence). The CDR3: CASSWGTANYEQYF. The CDR3 DNA sequence: TGTGCCAGTAGTTGGGGGACGGCGAACTACGAGCAGTACTTC.

The chain combines TRBV6-1 with TRBJ2-5; no reliable D call. Trimming took 2 bases from V and 0 from J, leaving 7 bases between them. The CDR3 length is 14 residues. Germline V gene sequence: CDR1 MNHNS, CDR2 SASEGT. DNA for the CDR3: TGTGCCAGCAGTGAACAGCCGTACCAAGAGACCCAGTACTTC. This gives the protein CASSEQPYQETQYF.

This clonotype was seen a handful of times. V is TRBV6-2 or TRBV6-3 and J is TRBJ2-7, with 13 bases aligning to TRBD2. The V gene end was trimmed by 5 bases and the J gene end by 2 bases; junction bases not matched to a gene: 6. Germline CDR1 MNHEY, CDR2 SVGEGT. CDR3 length: 16 amino acids. The chain's CDR3 is CASSPLTSGGAYEQYF. The CDR3 nucleotides read TGTGCCAGCAGTCCCCTCACTAGCGGGGGGGCCTACGAGCAGTACTTC.

The chain links TRBV18 to TRBJ2-1; 12 nucleotides match TRBD2. The V segment lost 0 bases and the J segment 4 bases; nucleotides outside the gene matches: 4. Germline-derived CDR1 and CDR2 are KGHSH and LQKENI. The CDR3 has 17 residues. In DNA, the CDR3 is TGTGCCAGCTCACCACCGAACGGGACTAGCGGGTACAATGAGCAGTTCTTC. The encoded protein is CASSPPNGTSGYNEQFF.

This chain's CDR3 is CASKSFGTDTQYF. The DNA for the CDR3 is TGTGCCAGTAAAAGCTTTGGCACAGATACGCAGTATTTT. This sequence joins TRBV19 and TRBJ2-3; no clear D gene. V was trimmed by 7 bases and J by 1 base, leaving 9 bases between them. Germline CDR1 reads LNHDA; CDR2 reads SQIVND (reference sequence). This CDR3 has 13 residues. Based on the CDR3 plus reference TRBV19 and TRBJ2-3, the full variable domain is DGGITQSPKYLFRKEGQNVTLSCEQNLNHDAMYWYRQDPGQGLRLIYYSQIVNDFQKGDIAEGYSVSREKKESFPLTVTSAQKNPTAFYLCASKSFGTDTQYFGPGTRLTVL.

This sequence joins TRBV12-3 or TRBV12-4 and TRBJ2-7, with 10 bases lining up with TRBD2. Trimming removed 1 base from V and 8 bases from J; junction bases left unmatched: 5. This CDR3 region has 14 residues. In DNA, the CDR3 is TGTGCCAGCAGTTTAGGAAGCGGGGGGGCGAAGCAGTACTTC. Translated: CASSLGSGGAKQYF.

The rearrangement links TRBV6-6 to TRBJ2-2; D possibly uses TRBD1 or TRBD2 (5 bases each). Germline assignment: CDR1 MNHNY and CDR2 SVGAGI (reference sequence). The CDR3 sequence is 13 residues long. Trimming pared 6 bases from V and 7 bases from J, leaving 12 bases between. CDR3 bases: TGTGCCAGCAGGGCCGGGACCAACGGGGAGCTGTTTTTT. It translates to CASRAGTNGELFF.

The V gene is TRBV11-1, the J gene TRBJ1-5; D ambiguous. Germline V CDR1 and CDR2: SGHAT, FQDESV (reference sequence). V was trimmed by 2 bases and J by 3 bases, leaving 5 bases between them. This CDR3 comprises 13 residues. CDR3 protein: CASSLSHNQPQHF. The CDR3 nucleotides are TGTGCCAGCAGCTTATCCCACAATCAGCCCCAGCATTTT.

This sequence joins TRBV11-1 and TRBJ2-7; TRBD2 matches 15 bases. Germline CDR1 is SGHAT and CDR2 is FQDESV (reference sequence). V trimming: 1 base; J trimming: 3 bases; junction bases outside the gene matches: 7. The CDR3 has 18 residues. The CDR3 DNA reads TGTGCCAGCAGCTTAGGGGGGACTAGCGGGGGGATACTCTACGAGCAGTACTTC. This gives the protein CASSLGGTSGGILYEQYF.

This rearrangement joins TRBV5-1 to TRBJ2-7; 7 nucleotides align to TRBD2. CDR3 size: 14 residues. Germline lookup yields CDR1 SGHRS and CDR2 YFSETQ. V dropped 2 bases and J dropped 4; count of bases not matched to a gene: 6. The CDR3 loop is CASSFIAGEYEQYF. The DNA for the CDR3 is TGCGCCAGCAGCTTTATTGCGGGAGAGTACGAGCAGTACTTC.

The CDR3 DNA follows: TGTGCCAGCAGTTTCCCGGGACAGCGAAAGTCCCAAGAGACCCAGTACTTC. It is translated as CASSFPGQRKSQETQYF. This chain joins TRBV12-3 or TRBV12-4 and TRBJ2-5; 7 positions agree with TRBD1. Unmatched junction bases numbered 11, after V lost 3 bases and J lost 1 base. This CDR3 region has 17 residues.

Many counts were recorded for this clonotype. The CDR3 protein is CASSQTTEAYEQYF. CDR3 DNA sequence: TGCGCCAGCAGCCAGACGACAGAAGCCTACGAGCAGTACTTC. The chain links TRBV4-1 to TRBJ2-7; tentative D call: TRBD1 (5 bases). CDR3 size: 14 residues. Per the germline V gene, CDR1 is MGHRA and CDR2 is YSYEKL. V was cut by 3 bases and J by 2 bases, with 11 bases left in between.

This clonotype showed up many times. A read error may produce the germline difference seen at one junction end. The rearrangement uses TRBV9 and TRBJ2-2, with 8 bases aligning to TRBD2. The CDR3 consists of 12 residues. Germline loops: CDR1 SGDLS, CDR2 YYNGEE. The CDR3 protein is CASSGDTGELFF. The DNA of the CDR3 is TGTGCCAGTAGCGGGGACACCGGGGAGCTGTTTTTT.

The chain uses TRBV12-3 or TRBV12-4 and TRBJ2-1; D is unclear. Trimming cost V 3 bases and J 6 bases, with 6 bases left between them. CDR3 size: 12 residues. The CDR3 coding sequence is TGTGCCAGCAGTTTGTGGTTCAATGAGCAGTTCTTC. Its translation: CASSLWFNEQFF.

The J gene is TRBJ2-1, the V gene TRBV11-2; TRBD2 aligns across 7 bases. CDR3 length: 14 residues. The V gene end was trimmed by 0 bases and the J gene end by 8 bases; junction bases not matched to a gene: 4. Per germline, CDR1 SGHAT and CDR2 FQNNGV. Written as DNA, the CDR3 is TGTGCCAGCAGCTTAGACGGACGGGGGGATGAGCAGTTCTTC. It codes for CASSLDGRGDEQFF.